The 10 T cell receptor beta chains below all came from one sample that was sequenced in a study of somatic mutations in cytotoxic T cells in rheumatoid arthritis. Some clones are missing from TCRdb's copy, which holds only in-frame ones; the method was immunoSEQ multiplex PCR. The repertoire includes approximately 14,000 clones, 65% to 80% of them detected once, and over 9.5% sits in the top ten. Input material: CD8+ T cells sorted from blood. The source is an adult with rheumatoid arthritis.

The chain recombines TRBV6-6 with TRBJ1-4; TRBD1 is a possible D gene (6 bases). The CDR3 consists of 15 residues. Germline V gene lookup returns CDR1 MNHNY and CDR2 SVGAGI (reference sequence). V was pared by 0 bases and J by 7 bases, with 12 bases between. CDR3 amino acids: CASSYSGGRGEKLFF. The CDR3 DNA follows: TGTGCCAGCAGTTACTCGGGGGGGCGCGGTGAAAAACTGTTTTTT.

The V and J genes are TRBV27 and TRBJ1-5; D is ambiguous. CDR1 is MNHEY, CDR2 SMNVEV, per germline (reference sequence). The CDR3 consists of 15 residues. The V and J ends lost 2 bases and 0 bases respectively, with 8 bases between them. CDR3 bases: TGTGCCAGCAGTTTAGCGGAGAATAGCAATCAGCCCCAGCATTTT. It yields the protein CASSLAENSNQPQHF.

The rearrangement joins TRBV7-2 to TRBJ2-1, with a weak D call TRBD2 (5 bases). Trimming stripped 2 bases from V and 10 bases from J, with 12 bases between. There are 13 residues in the CDR3. The germline gives CDR1 SGHTA, CDR2 FQGNSA. CDR3 nucleotides: TGTGCCAGCAGCTTATGGCCGGGAAGCGAGCAGTTCTTC. Translated, it gives CASSLWPGSEQFF.

The gene calls are TRBV9 and TRBJ1-1; a possible D gene is TRBD1 (6 bases). Trimming took 1 base from V and 2 from J, leaving 18 bases between them. This CDR3 comprises 17 residues. Germline CDR1 reads SGDLS; CDR2 reads YYNGEE. The CDR3 protein is CASSVLSGDTYNTEAFF. The CDR3 region has the DNA TGTGCCAGCAGCGTACTCTCTGGGGACACCTATAACACTGAAGCTTTCTTT. Using reference TRBV9 and TRBJ1-1 for the parts outside the CDR3, the full variable domain is DSGVTQTPKHLITATGQRVTLRCSPRSGDLSVYWYQQSLDQGLQFLIQYYNGEERAKGNILERFSAQQFPDLHSELNLSSLELGDSALYFCASSVLSGDTYNTEAFFGQGTRLTVV.

The chain has TRBV9 and TRBJ2-2, with 8 bases fitting TRBD1. The CDR3 runs 18 residues. Per the germline V gene, CDR1 is SGDLS and CDR2 is YYNGEE. V lost 3 bases and J lost 2; bases outside the gene matches: 12. The CDR3 DNA is TGTGCCAGCAGCGCCCCGACAGGGGTTGGAATAAACACCGGGGAGCTGTTTTTT. It encodes CASSAPTGVGINTGELFF.

This clone was counted only a few times. The chain links TRBV7-9 to TRBJ1-5; D gene uncertain. The CDR3 is made up of 14 amino acids. V was pared by 5 bases and J by 0 bases, with 8 bases between. Germline CDR1 and CDR2: SEHNR and FQNEAQ (reference sequence). The CDR3: CASSPGPSNQPQHF. The DNA for the CDR3 is TGTGCCAGCAGCCCTGGACCTAGCAATCAGCCCCAGCATTTT.

This clone has just a few counts. The rearrangement joins TRBV7-8 to TRBJ2-7; 8 nucleotides align to TRBD2. This CDR3 is 14 amino acids long. Trimming removed 6 bases from V and 7 bases from J; junction bases left unmatched: 11. Germline V gives CDR1 SGHVS, CDR2 FQNEAQ. Written as DNA, the CDR3 is TGTGCCAGCAGGTCGGGGGGGAACCTCGTAGAGCAGTACTTC. As protein: CASRSGGNLVEQYF. Full variable domain (remainder filled in from reference TRBV7-8 and TRBJ2-7): GAGVSQSPRYKVAKRGQDVALRCDPISGHVSLFWYQQALGQGPEFLTYFQNEAQLDKSGLPSDRFFAERPEGSVSTLKIQRTQQEDSAVYLCASRSGGNLVEQYFGPGTRLTVT.

The chain carries TRBV4-3 and TRBJ1-2; D might be TRBD1 (5 bases). The CDR3 is made up of 15 amino acids. The germline V and J ends were trimmed by 0 bases and 7 bases, with 15 bases remaining between them. From germline, CDR1 is LGHNA and CDR2 YSLEER. The CDR3 nucleotides are TGCGCCAGCAGCCAAGATCTGGGGGGAGCACTTGGCTACACCTTC. As protein: CASSQDLGGALGYTF.

This clone was found a few times. The CDR3 bases are TGCGCCAGCAGCCAAGATGACGGGGGGGCGGGAGAGGATACGCAGTATTTT. It specifies CASSQDDGGAGEDTQYF. The chain has TRBV4-3 and TRBJ2-3; TRBD2 agrees at 8 bases. Trimming removed 0 bases from V and 6 bases from J; junction bases left unmatched: 11. Germline CDR1 and CDR2: LGHNA and YSLEER. CDR3 size: 17 residues.

The genes are TRBV28 and TRBJ2-7; maybe TRBD1 (5 bases). Between the trimmed V and J ends, which lost 5 bases and 3 bases, there was a span of 11 bases. Looked up from germline, CDR1 is MDHEN and CDR2 is SYDVKM. This CDR3 has 13 amino acids. CDR3: CASSPGIIYEQYF. The CDR3 nucleotides read TGTGCCAGCAGTCCAGGGATAATCTACGAGCAGTACTTC.